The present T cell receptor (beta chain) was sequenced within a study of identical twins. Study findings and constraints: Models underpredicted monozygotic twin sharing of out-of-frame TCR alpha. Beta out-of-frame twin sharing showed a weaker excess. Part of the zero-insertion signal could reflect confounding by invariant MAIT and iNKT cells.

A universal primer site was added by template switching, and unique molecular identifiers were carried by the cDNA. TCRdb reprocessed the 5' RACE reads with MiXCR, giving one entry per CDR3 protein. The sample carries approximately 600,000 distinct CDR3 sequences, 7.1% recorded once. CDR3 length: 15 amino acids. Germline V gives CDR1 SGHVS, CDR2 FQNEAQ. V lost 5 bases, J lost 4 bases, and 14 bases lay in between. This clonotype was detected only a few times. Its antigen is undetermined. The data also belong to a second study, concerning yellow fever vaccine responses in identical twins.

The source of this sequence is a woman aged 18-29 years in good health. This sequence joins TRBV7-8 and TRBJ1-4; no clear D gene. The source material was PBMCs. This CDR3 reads CASSPSWQHNEKLFF. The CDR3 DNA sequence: TGTGCCAGCAGCCCTAGCTGGCAGCATAATGAAAAACTGTTTTTT. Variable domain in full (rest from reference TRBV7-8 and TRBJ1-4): GAGVSQSPRYKVAKRGQDVALRCDPISGHVSLFWYQQALGQGPEFLTYFQNEAQLDKSGLPSDRFFAERPEGSVSTLKIQRTQQEDSAVYLCASSPSWQHNEKLFFGSGTQLSVL.